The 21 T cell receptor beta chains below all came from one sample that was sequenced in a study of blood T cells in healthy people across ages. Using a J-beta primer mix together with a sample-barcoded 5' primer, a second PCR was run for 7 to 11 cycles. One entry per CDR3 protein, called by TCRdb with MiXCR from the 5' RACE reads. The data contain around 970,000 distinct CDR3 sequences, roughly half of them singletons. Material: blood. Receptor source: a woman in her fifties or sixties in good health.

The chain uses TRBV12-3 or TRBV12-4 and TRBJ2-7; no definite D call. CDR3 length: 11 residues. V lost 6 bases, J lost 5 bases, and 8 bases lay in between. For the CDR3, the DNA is TGTGCCAGCAGCCGCGCACACGAGCAGTACTTC. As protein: CASSRAHEQYF.

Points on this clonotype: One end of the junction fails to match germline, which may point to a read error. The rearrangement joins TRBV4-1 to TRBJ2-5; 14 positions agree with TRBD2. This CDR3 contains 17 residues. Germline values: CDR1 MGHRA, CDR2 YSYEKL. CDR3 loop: CDSSQGTSGGYQETQYF. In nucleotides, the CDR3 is TGCGACAGCAGCCAAGGGACTAGCGGGGGATACCAAGAGACTCAGTACTTC.

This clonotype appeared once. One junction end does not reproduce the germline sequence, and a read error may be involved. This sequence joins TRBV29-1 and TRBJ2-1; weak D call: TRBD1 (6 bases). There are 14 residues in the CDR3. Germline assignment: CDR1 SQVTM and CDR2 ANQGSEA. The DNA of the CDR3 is TGCAGCGTTGTACAAGACAGGAGCTACAATGAGCGGTTCTTC. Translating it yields CSVVQDRSYNERFF.

CDR3 bases: TGCGCCAGCAGCCAACCAGCGGGAGGATTATACGAGCAGTACTTC. Encoded protein: CASSQPAGGLYEQYF. V gene TRBV4-1 combines with J gene TRBJ2-7; 9 nucleotides agree with TRBD2. Losses at the gene ends were 2 bases for V and 4 bases for J; bases not matched to a gene: 6. CDR3 length: 15 residues. Germline V gene lookup returns CDR1 MGHRA and CDR2 YSYEKL.

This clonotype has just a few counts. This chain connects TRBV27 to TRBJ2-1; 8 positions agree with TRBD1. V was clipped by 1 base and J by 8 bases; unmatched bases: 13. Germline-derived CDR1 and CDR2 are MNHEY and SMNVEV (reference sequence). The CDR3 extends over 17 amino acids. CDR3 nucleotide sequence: TGTGCCAGCAGTTTATACGGACAGGGATCAAATGGGGATGAGCAGTTCTTC. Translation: CASSLYGQGSNGDEQFF.

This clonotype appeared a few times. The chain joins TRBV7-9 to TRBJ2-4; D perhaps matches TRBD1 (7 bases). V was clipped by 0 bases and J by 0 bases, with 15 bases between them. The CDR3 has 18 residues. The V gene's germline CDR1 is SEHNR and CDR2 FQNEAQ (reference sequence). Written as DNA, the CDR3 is TGTGCCAGCAGCTTAGCCTCCGGAGGGGGCCTAGCCAAAAACATTCAGTACTTC. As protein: CASSLASGGGLAKNIQYF.

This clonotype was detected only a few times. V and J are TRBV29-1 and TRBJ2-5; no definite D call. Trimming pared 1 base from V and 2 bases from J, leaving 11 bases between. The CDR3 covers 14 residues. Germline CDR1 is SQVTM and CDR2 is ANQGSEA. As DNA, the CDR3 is TGCAGCGTTGAAGGCGGTTTACGGCAAGAGACCCAGTACTTC. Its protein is CSVEGGLRQETQYF.

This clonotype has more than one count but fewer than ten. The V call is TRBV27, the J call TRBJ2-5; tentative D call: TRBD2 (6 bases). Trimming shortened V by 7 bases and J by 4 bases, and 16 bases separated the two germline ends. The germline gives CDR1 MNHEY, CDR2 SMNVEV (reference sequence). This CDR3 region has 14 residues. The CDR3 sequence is CASKGGNVAETQYF. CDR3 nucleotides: TGTGCCAGCAAAGGCGGGAATGTAGCAGAGACCCAGTACTTC.

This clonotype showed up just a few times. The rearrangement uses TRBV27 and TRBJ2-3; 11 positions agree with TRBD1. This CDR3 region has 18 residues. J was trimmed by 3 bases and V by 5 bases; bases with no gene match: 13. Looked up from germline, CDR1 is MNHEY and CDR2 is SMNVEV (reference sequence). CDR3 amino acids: CASSPFLAGTGGTDTQYF. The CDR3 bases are TGTGCCAGCAGTCCGTTCCTTGCCGGGACAGGGGGTACAGATACGCAGTATTTT.

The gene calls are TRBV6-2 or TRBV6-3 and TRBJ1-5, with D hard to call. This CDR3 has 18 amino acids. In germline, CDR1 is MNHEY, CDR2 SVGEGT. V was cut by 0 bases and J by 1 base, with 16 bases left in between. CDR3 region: CASSYSSKVLGSNQPQHF. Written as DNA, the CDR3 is TGTGCCAGCAGTTACTCCTCAAAGGTATTAGGAAGCAATCAGCCCCAGCATTTT.

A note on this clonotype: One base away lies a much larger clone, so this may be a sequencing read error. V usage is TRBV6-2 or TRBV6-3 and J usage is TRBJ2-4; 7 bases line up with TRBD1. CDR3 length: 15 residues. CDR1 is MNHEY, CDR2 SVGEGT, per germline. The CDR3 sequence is CASSLQGSARNIQYF. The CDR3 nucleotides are TGTGCCAGCAGCCTACAGGGGAGTGCCAGAAACATTCAGTACTTC.

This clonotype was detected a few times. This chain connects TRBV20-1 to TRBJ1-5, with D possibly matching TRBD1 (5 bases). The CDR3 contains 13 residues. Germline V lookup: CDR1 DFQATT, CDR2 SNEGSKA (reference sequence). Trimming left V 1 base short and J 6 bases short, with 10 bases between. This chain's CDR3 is CSARGQKRQPQHF. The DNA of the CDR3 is TGCAGTGCTAGAGGACAGAAACGTCAGCCCCAGCATTTT.

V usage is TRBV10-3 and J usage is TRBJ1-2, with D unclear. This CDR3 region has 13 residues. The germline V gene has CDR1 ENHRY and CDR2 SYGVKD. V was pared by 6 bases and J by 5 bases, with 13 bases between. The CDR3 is CAISQTAEYGYTF. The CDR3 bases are TGTGCCATCAGCCAGACCGCCGAGTATGGCTACACCTTC.

This chain's CDR3 is CASRDGQGGDEQYF. CDR3 sequence (DNA): TGTGCCAGCAGGGACGGACAGGGCGGCGACGAGCAGTACTTC. The genes are TRBV28 and TRBJ2-7; 8 bases agree with TRBD1. This CDR3 has 14 amino acids. The germline gives CDR1 MDHEN, CDR2 SYDVKM. The ends lost 6 bases at V and 5 bases at J; junction bases unmatched: 9. Together with reference TRBV28 and TRBJ2-7, the CDR3 gives the full variable domain: DVKVTQSSRYLVKRTGEKVFLECVQDMDHENMFWYRQDPGLGLRLIYFSYDVKMKEKGDIPEGYSVSREKKERFSLILESASTNQTSMYLCASRDGQGGDEQYFGPGTRLTVT.

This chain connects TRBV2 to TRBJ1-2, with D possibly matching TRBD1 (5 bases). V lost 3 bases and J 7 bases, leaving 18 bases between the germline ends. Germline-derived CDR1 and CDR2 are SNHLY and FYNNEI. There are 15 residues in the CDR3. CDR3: CASSDRGPDLGGYTF. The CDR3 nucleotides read TGTGCCAGCAGTGATCGGGGCCCTGATTTGGGTGGCTACACCTTC.

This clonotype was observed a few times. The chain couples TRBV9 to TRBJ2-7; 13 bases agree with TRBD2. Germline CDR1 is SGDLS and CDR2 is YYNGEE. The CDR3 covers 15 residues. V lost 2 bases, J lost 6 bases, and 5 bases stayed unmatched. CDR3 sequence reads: CASSVVTSGRSEQYF. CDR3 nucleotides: TGTGCCAGCAGCGTGGTGACTAGCGGGAGGTCCGAGCAGTACTTC. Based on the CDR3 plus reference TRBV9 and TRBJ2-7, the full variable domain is DSGVTQTPKHLITATGQRVTLRCSPRSGDLSVYWYQQSLDQGLQFLIQYYNGEERAKGNILERFSAQQFPDLHSELNLSSLELGDSALYFCASSVVTSGRSEQYFGPGTRLTVT.

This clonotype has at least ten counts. This chain's CDR3 is CASSPRRDTYNEQFF. In DNA, the CDR3 is TGTGCCAGCTCACCACGGAGAGATACCTACAATGAGCAGTTCTTC. The V gene is TRBV18, the J gene TRBJ2-1, with D hard to call. The CDR3 has 15 amino acids. The V end lost 1 base, the J end lost 2 bases, and 9 bases lay between the germline ends. Germline CDR1 KGHSH, CDR2 LQKENI.

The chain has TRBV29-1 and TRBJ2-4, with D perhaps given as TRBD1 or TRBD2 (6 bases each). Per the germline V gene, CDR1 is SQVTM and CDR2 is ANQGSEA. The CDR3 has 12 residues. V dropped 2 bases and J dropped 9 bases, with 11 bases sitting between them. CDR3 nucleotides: TGCAGCGTTGAAAAGGGGGGTGGCATTCAGTACTTC. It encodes CSVEKGGGIQYF.

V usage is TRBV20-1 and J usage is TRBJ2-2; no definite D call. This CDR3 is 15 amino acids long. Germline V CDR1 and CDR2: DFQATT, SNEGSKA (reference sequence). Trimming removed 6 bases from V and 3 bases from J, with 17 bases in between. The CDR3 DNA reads TGCAGTGCCCTAATCCCCCCCGGAGACACCGGGGAGCTGTTTTTT. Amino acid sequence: CSALIPPGDTGELFF.

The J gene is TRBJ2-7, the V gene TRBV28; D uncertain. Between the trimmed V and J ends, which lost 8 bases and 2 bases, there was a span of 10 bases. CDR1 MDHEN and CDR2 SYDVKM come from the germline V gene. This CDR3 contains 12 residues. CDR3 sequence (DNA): TGTGCCAGCTATGACTTAACCTACGAGCAGTACTTC. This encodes CASYDLTYEQYF. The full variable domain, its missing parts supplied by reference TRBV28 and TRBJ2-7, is DVKVTQSSRYLVKRTGEKVFLECVQDMDHENMFWYRQDPGLGLRLIYFSYDVKMKEKGDIPEGYSVSREKKERFSLILESASTNQTSMYLCASYDLTYEQYFGPGTRLTVT.

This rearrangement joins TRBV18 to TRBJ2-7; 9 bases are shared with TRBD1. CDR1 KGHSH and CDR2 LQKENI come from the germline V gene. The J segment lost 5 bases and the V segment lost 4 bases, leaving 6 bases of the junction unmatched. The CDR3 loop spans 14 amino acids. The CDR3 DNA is TGTGCCAGCTCACGTGGGACAGGGAAGGACGAGCAGTACTTC. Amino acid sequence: CASSRGTGKDEQYF.